These T cell receptor beta chains were read from a single sample in a study of shared clonotypes between healthy human individuals. Assay used: immunoSEQ multiplex PCR; TCRdb lists only in-frame clones, some missing. The data contain around 2.3 million clones, approximately 95% of them singletons. The sample consisted of naive CD4+ T cells sorted from blood. All receptors derive from a man aged 18 to 35 in good health. The CDR3 runs from the conserved cysteine through the conserved F or W. Each record gives: clone size, J gene, D gene, V gene, CDR3 DNA, CDR3 protein. A D gene is named only where the DNA matches it firmly. For some rows the clone size is stated as once, few or many, or as a class when expanded; others skip it.

>NA|TRBJ2-7|NA|TRBV10-3
TGTGCCATCAGTGAGGGCTCCTACGAGCAGTACTTC
CAISEGSYEQYF
>NA|TRBJ2-7|TRBD1|TRBV2
TGTGCCAGCAGTGGACAGGGCTTACCACCAAACGAGCAGTACTTC
CASSGQGLPPNEQYF
>NA|TRBJ1-1|TRBD1|TRBV5-1
TGCGCCAGCAGCTTACAGGGGGCTACGAACACTGAAGCTTTCTTT
CASSLQGATNTEAFF
>NA|TRBJ1-2|NA|TRBV5-4
TGTGCCAGCAGCTTGGGCAGGGGAAACTATGGCTACACCTTC
CASSLGRGNYGYTF
>NA|TRBJ2-7|TRBD1|TRBV5-4
TGTGCCAGCAGCCCTGACAGGGGGCGCGGAGAGCAGTACTTC
CASSPDRGRGEQYF
>NA|TRBJ1-2|NA|TRBV5-1
TGCGCCAGCAGCTTGGAAGGGGTTAGCTATGGCTACACCTTC
CASSLEGVSYGYTF
>NA|TRBJ2-7|TRBD2|TRBV7-2
TGTGCCAGCAGCCATCCCAGGGAGGGTGGCTACGAGCAGTACTTC
CASSHPREGGYEQYF
>NA|TRBJ1-2|NA|TRBV28
TGTGCCAGCTCTCCCCAGAGCGGGGGCTATGGCTACACCTTC
CASSPQSGGYGYTF
>NA|TRBJ2-1|NA|TRBV9
TGTGCCAGCAGCCCCATCATTGCCGCTGGCTACAATGAGCAGTTCTTC
CASSPIIAAGYNEQFF
>once|TRBJ2-1|NA|TRBV4-2
TGTGCCAGCAGCCAAGATGCGCTAGAGCAGTTCTTC
CASSQDALEQFF
>once|TRBJ2-3|NA|TRBV30
TGTGCCTGGACCTTAGGGGGAGCAGATACGCAGTATTTT
CAWTLGGADTQYF
>NA|TRBJ2-4|NA|TRBV21-1
TGTGCCAGCAGTCAAGCGTGCGGGACATCACTGGATGGGGACATTCAGTACTTC
CASSQACGTSLDGDIQYF
>NA|TRBJ2-5|NA|TRBV10-1
TGCGCCAGCAGTGAGTCCCTGGCTAGAGAGACCCAGTACTTC
CASSESLARETQYF
>NA|TRBJ2-3|TRBD2|TRBV5-3
TGTGCCAGAAGCTTGTCCGGGCTAGCGGTCACAGATACGCAGTATTTT
CARSLSGLAVTDTQYF
>few|TRBJ1-2|TRBD1|TRBV9
TGTGCCAGCAGCGTGGGACAGGAGAACTATGGCTACACCTTC
CASSVGQENYGYTF
>NA|TRBJ1-3|NA|TRBV7-9
TGTGCCAGCAGCTTCCAGACGAAACAGGGAGTTGAAAACACCATATATTTT
CASSFQTKQGVENTIYF
>NA|TRBJ2-7|TRBD2|TRBV5-1
TGCGCCAGCACCCCGGGGCTTAGCGGGGACTCCTACGAGCAGTACTTC
CASTPGLSGDSYEQYF
>NA|TRBJ2-5|NA|TRBV30
TGTGCCTGGAGTAGGGTGTGGCCTAGGAAAGAGACCCAGTACTTC
CAWSRVWPRKETQYF
>NA|TRBJ2-2|NA|TRBV11-3
TGTGCCAGCAGCTCCCAAAATAACGGGGAGCTGTTTTTT
CASSSQNNGELFF
>NA|TRBJ1-1|NA|TRBV2
TGTGCCAGCGCCAGAGGCGAGGGGGATGAAGCTTTCTTT
CASARGEGDEAFF
>NA|TRBJ1-2|NA|TRBV5-6
TGTGCCAGCAGCTTGGGAACATTGAGTTATGGCTACACCTTC
CASSLGTLSYGYTF
>once|TRBJ2-7|NA|TRBV9
TGTGCCAGCAGCACCCGTCCCGGGACCTTGACGGGAAACGAGCAGTACTTC
CASSTRPGTLTGNEQYF
>NA|TRBJ2-7|TRBD1|TRBV18
TGTGCCAGCTCGCTGGACAGGATCTACGAGCAGTACTTC
CASSLDRIYEQYF
>NA|TRBJ2-2|NA|TRBV7-2
TGTGCCAGCAGCGTTCAGACTTCCACCGGGGAGCTGTTTTTT
CASSVQTSTGELFF
>NA|TRBJ2-7|TRBD2|TRBV6-5
TGTGCCAGCAGTTACAGAACTAGCGGGAGGGTATACGAGCAGTACTTC
CASSYRTSGRVYEQYF
>NA|TRBJ2-3|NA|TRBV2
TGTGCCAGCAGGAGGGGGTTCGTCGGGGATACGCAGTATTTT
CASRRGFVGDTQYF
>NA|TRBJ1-1|TRBD1|TRBV28
TGTGCCAGCACCCTCTCGGGACAGGCTAAGAACACTGAAGCTTTCTTT
CASTLSGQAKNTEAFF
>NA|TRBJ1-2|NA|TRBV5-1
TGCGCCAGCAGCGATACAGGAGGGGGTCATGGCTACACCTTC
CASSDTGGGHGYTF
>NA|TRBJ1-6|NA|TRBV2
TGTGCCAGCGTCGCAGTTCTAAATTCACCCCTCCACTTT
CASVAVLNSPLHF
>once|TRBJ2-7|TRBD2|TRBV6-5
TGTGCCAGCAGTTACTCTCGGACTAGCGGGGCCTACGAGCAGTACTTC
CASSYSRTSGAYEQYF
>NA|TRBJ2-7|NA|TRBV10-3
TGTGCCATCAGGCCGACAGGAAACTCCTACGAGCAGTACTTC
CAIRPTGNSYEQYF
>once|TRBJ2-7|TRBD2|TRBV27
TGTGCCAGCAGCTCCCTAGCGGGTCACTCCTACGAGCAGTACTTC
CASSSLAGHSYEQYF
>NA|TRBJ2-1|TRBD2|TRBV19
TGTGCCAGTAGTATCGGTCGGACTAGCGGGAGTAATGAGCAGTTCTTC
CASSIGRTSGSNEQFF
>NA|TRBJ1-5|NA|TRBV10-3
TGTGCCATCAGTGAGTCCCAGATAGAGCCCCAGCATTTT
CAISESQIEPQHF
>NA|TRBJ2-7|TRBD2|TRBV30
TGTGCCTGGAGTGTACTAGCGGGGGCCTACGAGCAGTACTTC
CAWSVLAGAYEQYF
>NA|TRBJ2-7|TRBD1|TRBV29-1
TGCAGCGTTTTGGAGGACAGGGATTACTTC
CSVLEDRDYF
>NA|TRBJ2-7|NA|TRBV19
TGTGCCAGTACCTCGAACAAGGGCCTCCGCGGGCCTCCCTACGAGCAGTACTTC
CASTSNKGLRGPPYEQYF
>NA|TRBJ1-5|NA|TRBV6-1
TGTGCCAGCAGTGAACTAGTGGGGGAGAATCAGCCCCAGCATTTT
CASSELVGENQPQHF
>NA|TRBJ2-3|NA|TRBV7-2
TGTGCCAGCAGCTTAGTCCGGGGGAAGACAGATACGCAGTATTTT
CASSLVRGKTDTQYF
>NA|TRBJ1-3|NA|TRBV6-1
TGTGCCAGCAGTGAAGGGTTTGGGGTCCGCCACTCTGGAAACACCATATATTTT
CASSEGFGVRHSGNTIYF
>NA|TRBJ1-6|TRBD1|TRBV5-1
TGCGCCAGCAGCTTGCCCGGACAGGGGGGGACGAATTCACCCCTCCACTTT
CASSLPGQGGTNSPLHF
>NA|TRBJ2-7|NA|TRBV14
TGTGCCAGCAGCCAAGTGGGCGCGGTATTGGGGCAGTACTTC
CASSQVGAVLGQYF
>NA|TRBJ2-6|NA|TRBV29-1
TGCAGCGTTGAATCGGAACGCTCTGGGGCCAACGTCCTGACTTTC
CSVESERSGANVLTF
>NA|TRBJ2-1|NA|TRBV7-2
TGTGCCAGCCTCCGGGACTGGACGGGTAATGAGCAGTTCTTC
CASLRDWTGNEQFF
>NA|TRBJ2-1|TRBD2|TRBV4-1
TGCGCCAGCAGCCCCACCTTGCTAGCGGGAGGGGACAATGAGCAGTTCTTC
CASSPTLLAGGDNEQFF
>NA|TRBJ1-5|NA|TRBV27
TGTGCCAGCGGTACTAATCAGCCCCAGCATTTT
CASGTNQPQHF
>NA|TRBJ2-2|TRBD1|TRBV19
TGTGCCAGTACCTGGGACAGAAGAACCGGGGAGCTGTTTTTT
CASTWDRRTGELFF
>NA|TRBJ2-1|NA|TRBV5-8
TGTGCCAGCAGTGCTGCTCTAGCCGGGGACAATGAGCAGTTCTTC
CASSAALAGDNEQFF